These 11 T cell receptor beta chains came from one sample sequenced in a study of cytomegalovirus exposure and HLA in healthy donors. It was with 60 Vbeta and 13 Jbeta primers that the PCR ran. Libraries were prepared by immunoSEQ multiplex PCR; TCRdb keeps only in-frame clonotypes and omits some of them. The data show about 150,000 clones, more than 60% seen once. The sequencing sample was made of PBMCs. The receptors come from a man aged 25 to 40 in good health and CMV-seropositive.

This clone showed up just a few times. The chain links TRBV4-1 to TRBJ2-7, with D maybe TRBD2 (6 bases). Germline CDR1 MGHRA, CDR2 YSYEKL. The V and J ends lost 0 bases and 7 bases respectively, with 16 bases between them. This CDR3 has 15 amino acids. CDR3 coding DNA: TGCGCCAGCAGCCAAGATTCGGCAGGGACTTGGGAGCAGTACTTC. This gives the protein CASSQDSAGTWEQYF.

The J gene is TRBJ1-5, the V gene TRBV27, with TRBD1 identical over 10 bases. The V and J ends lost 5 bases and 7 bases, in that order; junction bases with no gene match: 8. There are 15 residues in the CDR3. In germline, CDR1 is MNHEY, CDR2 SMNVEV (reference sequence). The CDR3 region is CASSPWTGGSQPQHF. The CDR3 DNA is TGTGCCAGCAGTCCGTGGACAGGGGGTAGCCAGCCCCAGCATTTT.

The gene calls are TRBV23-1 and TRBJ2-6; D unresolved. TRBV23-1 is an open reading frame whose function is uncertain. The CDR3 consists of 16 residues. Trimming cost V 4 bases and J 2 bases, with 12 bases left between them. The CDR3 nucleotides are TGCGCCAGCAGTCCCTTGAACAAAGCTGGGGCCAACGTCCTGACTTTC. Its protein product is CASSPLNKAGANVLTF.

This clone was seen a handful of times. CDR3 loop: CSRFLPGHPLPTNEKLFF. The CDR3 coding sequence is TGCAGCCGATTCTTGCCGGGACATCCACTACCAACTAATGAAAAACTGTTTTTT. This chain uses TRBV29-1 with TRBJ1-4, with a tentative D call TRBD1 (6 bases). Germline values: CDR1 SQVTM, CDR2 ANQGSEA. CDR3 length: 18 residues. V lost 8 bases, J lost 0 bases, and 25 bases lay in between.

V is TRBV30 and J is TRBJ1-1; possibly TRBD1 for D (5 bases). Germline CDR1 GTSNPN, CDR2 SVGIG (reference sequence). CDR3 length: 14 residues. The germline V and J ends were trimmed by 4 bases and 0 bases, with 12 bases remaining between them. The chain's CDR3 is CAWTGFPMNTEAFF. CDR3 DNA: TGTGCCTGGACAGGGTTTCCGATGAACACTGAAGCTTTCTTT. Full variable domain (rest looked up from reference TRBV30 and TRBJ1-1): SQTIHQWPATLVQPVGSPLSLECTVEGTSNPNLYWYRQAAGRGLQLLFYSVGIGQISSEVPQNLSASRPQDRQFILSSKKLLLSDSGFYLCAWTGFPMNTEAFFGQGTRLTVV.

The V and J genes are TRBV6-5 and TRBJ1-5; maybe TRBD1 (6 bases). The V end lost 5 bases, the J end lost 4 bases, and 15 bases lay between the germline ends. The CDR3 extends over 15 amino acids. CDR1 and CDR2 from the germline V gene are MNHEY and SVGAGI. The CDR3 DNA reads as TGTGCCAGCAGTACCGACTACAGGGCAAATCAGCCCCAGCATTTT. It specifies CASSTDYRANQPQHF.

CDR3 DNA sequence: TGTGCCAGCAGCTCGGTTGAAGCTGGAGGCTACGAGCAGTACTTC. Encoded protein: CASSSVEAGGYEQYF. The gene calls are TRBV11-2 and TRBJ2-7; a weak D match, TRBD2 (5 bases). Germline V lookup: CDR1 SGHAT, CDR2 FQNNGV. CDR3 length: 15 amino acids. Trimming shortened V by 4 bases and J by 3 bases, and 16 bases separated the two germline ends.

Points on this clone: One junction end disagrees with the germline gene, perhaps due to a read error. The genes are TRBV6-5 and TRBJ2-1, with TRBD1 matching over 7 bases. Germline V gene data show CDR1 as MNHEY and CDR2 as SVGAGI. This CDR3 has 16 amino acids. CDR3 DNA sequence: TGTGCCGGCAGTTACTCGATGGCAGGGGGAATCAATGAGCAGTTCTTC. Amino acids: CAGSYSMAGGINEQFF.

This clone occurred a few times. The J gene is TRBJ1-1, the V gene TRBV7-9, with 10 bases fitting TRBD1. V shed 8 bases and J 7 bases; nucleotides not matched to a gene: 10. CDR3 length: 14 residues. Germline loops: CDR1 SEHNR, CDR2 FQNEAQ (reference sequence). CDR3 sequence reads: CASDPGQGIIEAFF. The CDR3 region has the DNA TGTGCCAGCGATCCGGGACAGGGGATTATTGAAGCTTTCTTT.

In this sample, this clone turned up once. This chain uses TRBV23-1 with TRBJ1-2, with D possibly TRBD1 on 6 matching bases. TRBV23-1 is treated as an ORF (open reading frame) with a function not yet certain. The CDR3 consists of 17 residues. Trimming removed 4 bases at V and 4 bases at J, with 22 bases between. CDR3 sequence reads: CASSPRSQDSPGYGYTF. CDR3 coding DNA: TGCGCCAGCAGTCCACGGTCCCAGGACAGTCCGGGCTATGGCTACACCTTC.

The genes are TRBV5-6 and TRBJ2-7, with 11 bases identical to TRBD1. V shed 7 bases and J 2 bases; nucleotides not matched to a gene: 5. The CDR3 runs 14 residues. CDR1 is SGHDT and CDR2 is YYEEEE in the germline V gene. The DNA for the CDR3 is TGTGCCAGCGCGGCGGGACAGGGGGCCTACGAGCAGTACTTC. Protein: CASAAGQGAYEQYF.